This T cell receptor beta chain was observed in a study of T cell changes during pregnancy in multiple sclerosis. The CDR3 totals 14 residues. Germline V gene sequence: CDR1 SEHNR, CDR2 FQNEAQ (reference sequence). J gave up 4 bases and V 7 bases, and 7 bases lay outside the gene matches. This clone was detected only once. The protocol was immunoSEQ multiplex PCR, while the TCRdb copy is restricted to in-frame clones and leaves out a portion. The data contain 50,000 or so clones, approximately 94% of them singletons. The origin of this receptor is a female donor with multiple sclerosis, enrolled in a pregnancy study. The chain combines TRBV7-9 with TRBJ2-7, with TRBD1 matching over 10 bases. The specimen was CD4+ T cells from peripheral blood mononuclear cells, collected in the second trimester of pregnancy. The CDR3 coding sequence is TGTGCCAGCAACCGGGACAGGGGTTTGTACGAGCAGTACTTC. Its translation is CASNRDRGLYEQYF.